This TCR beta chain appears in the sequencing data of a study of blood T cell repertoires in COVID-19. As for the study in general: Italy, Spain and the United States were the sources of the convalescent and acute COVID-19 samples. PBMCs, B-cell-depleted T cells, or T cells were the source of the cDNA or gDNA that made up the material.

CDR1 SNHLY and CDR2 FYNNEI come from the germline V gene. The CDR3 is made up of 16 amino acids. The J segment lost 9 bases and the V segment lost 1 base, leaving 9 bases of the junction unmatched. Per the authors' pipeline: Estimated nucleated cell counts came from reference gene primer amplification. The table came from immunoSEQ multiplex PCR; TCRdb's copy has only in-frame clones and leaves some out. That table gives V, J and clone size, and the DNA gave D and trimming. The table shows under 95,000 clones, with roughly 87% occurring only once. V gene TRBV2 combines with J gene TRBJ2-1; 10 nucleotides match TRBD2. The TCR comes from a woman aged 50 to 60 with acute or convalescent COVID-19. Sequenced sample: peripheral blood. In DNA form, the CDR3 reads TGTGCCAGCAGTGAAGGGATAGCGGGGGGCCAGGGTGAGCAGTTCTTC. Protein product: CASSEGIAGGQGEQFF.